This entry features one TCR beta chain sequence. V gave up 4 bases and J gave up 7 bases; unmatched junction bases: 7. CDR3 length equals 16 residues. CDR1 and CDR2 from the germline V gene are KGHDR and SFDVKD. The data were obtained in a study of blood T cell repertoires in COVID-19. Study information: Sample material is recorded as cDNA or gDNA derived from T cells, B-cell-depleted T cells, or PBMCs.

TCRdb keeps only in-frame clones here, not all; method: immunoSEQ multiplex PCR. The sample has some 300,000 clones; 85% to 90% are singletons. The chain carries TRBV24-1 and TRBJ2-5; 14 positions agree with TRBD2. The clonotype originates from a woman between 45 and 65 years old with COVID-19, enrolled during active disease. The sequenced sample was peripheral blood. CDR3 residues: CATSDSTSGRAGTQYF. The DNA for the CDR3 is TGTGCCACCAGTGACTCGACTAGCGGGAGGGCCGGGACCCAGTACTTC.